These T cell receptor beta chains were read from a single sample in a study of graft-versus-host responses after intestinal transplantation. The method was immunoSEQ multiplex PCR; TCRdb's version includes in-frame clones alone and lacks a portion of them. In the table there are about 130,000 clones, 92% of which are singletons. No antigen is known for these receptors. The material was unstimulated CD4+ T cells sorted from spleen or lymph node cells, obtained before intestinal transplant. Source of these receptors: a human donor who received an intestinal transplant. CDR3s include the opening cysteine and the closing phenylalanine or tryptophan. Fields, in order: V gene, CDR3 protein.

>TRBV19
CASSTPRGGENGYTF
>TRBV10-1
CASSSQGGGTEAFF
>TRBV7-3
CASSFGLAGYNEQFF
>TRBV7-3
CASSLRGGSPYGYTF
>TRBV7-8
CASSPWEAGGPGNEQFF
>TRBV5-1
CASSLAKGYPYEQYF
>TRBV5-1
CASSLAGTGPGDTQYF
>TRBV5-8
CASSSIDRGRYNEQFF
>TRBV5-1
CASSLAQGATEAFF
>TRBV21-1
CASGGGLGYEQYF
>TRBV19
CASSTEGVAFF
>TRBV5-1
CASSLELRTLNEKLFF